The sequence of this T cell receptor beta chain was determined in a study of siplizumab effects on memory and regulatory T cells. Per sample, some 100,000 TCR templates were assayed. Using immunoSEQ multiplex PCR, the repertoire was profiled, and TCRdb retains in-frame clones only, with some absent. The sample shows tens of thousands of clones, approximately 89% of them seen only once. As regards this clone: Its matching antigen is unknown. A much larger clone is a single base away; this may be a read error.

The CDR3 loop spans 13 amino acids. V was trimmed by 5 bases and J by 14 bases, leaving 18 bases between them. Looked up from germline, CDR1 is SNHLY and CDR2 is FYNNEI. Study results and caveats: Naive T cells looked more diverse than memory cells and looked like major alloresponse contributors. Solely a minor proportion of alloreactive clones could be assigned to unstimulated subsets.

This TCR came from a human donor in good health. The chain carries TRBV2 and TRBJ1-4; no firm D call. Specimen: Tregs sorted from blood. This CDR3 reads CASSRPSRDSLFF. CDR3 sequence (DNA): TGTGCCAGCAGTCGGCCTTCCCGGGATAGCCTGTTTTTT. Based on the CDR3 plus reference TRBV2 and TRBJ1-4, the full variable domain is EPEVTQTPSHQVTQMGQEVILRCVPISNHLYFYWYRQILGQKVEFLVSFYNNEISEKSEIFDDQFSVERPDGSNFTLKIRSTKLEDSAMYFCASSRPSRDSLFFGSGTQLSVL.